These 10 T cell receptor beta chains were all obtained from the same sample, sequenced in a study of shared clonotypes between healthy human individuals. Terminally differentiated effector memory CD45RA+ cells were excluded by CCR7 positive selection of CD45RO-negative cells. Here immunoSEQ multiplex PCR was the method, and the copy in TCRdb shows in-frame clones only, minus some. The top ten hold approximately 1.6% of the sample, which has more than 2 million clones, 80% to 95% seen once. Sequenced material: naive CD8+ T cells from PBMCs. Receptors originate from a man aged 18 to 35 in good health. Some clones in this sample may be carry-over from other donors' samples.

A note on this clone: The same CDR3 is also encoded by other DNA sequences in this sample. The V gene is TRBV5-1, the J gene TRBJ1-1; D remains ambiguous. V lost 4 bases to trimming and J lost 0 bases, with 7 bases between them. The germline CDR1 and CDR2 sequences are SGHRS and YFSETQ. The CDR3 loop spans 13 amino acids. The CDR3 DNA reads as TGCGCCAGCAGCCTGAGTTTGAACACTGAAGCTTTCTTT. Its translation is CASSLSLNTEAFF.

A remark on this clone: Different DNA sequences within this sample yield the same CDR3. This rearrangement joins TRBV6-5 to TRBJ1-2; the D is unclear. CDR1 and CDR2 from the germline V gene are MNHEY and SVGAGI. The CDR3 runs 13 residues. Between the trimmed V and J ends, which lost 3 bases and 6 bases, there was a span of 11 bases. The CDR3 loop reads CASSYRTGDGYTF. The CDR3 DNA reads as TGTGCCAGCAGTTATCGGACGGGAGATGGCTACACCTTC.

The chain is built from TRBV7-6 and TRBJ2-1; D gene unclear. Trimming stripped 1 base from V and 2 bases from J, with 12 bases between. The CDR3 sequence is 16 residues long. Germline CDR1 SGHVS, CDR2 FNYEAQ. This CDR3 reads CASSLGQQKPYNEQFF. CDR3 in DNA: TGTGCCAGCAGCTTAGGGCAACAAAAACCCTACAATGAGCAGTTCTTC.

A note on this clone: The same CDR3 can be traced to other DNA sequences in this sample. This rearrangement joins TRBV29-1 to TRBJ2-3, with 10 positions matching TRBD2. Trimming at V came to 2 bases and at J to 1 base, leaving 6 bases not matched to a gene. The CDR3 length is 16 residues. The germline V gene has CDR1 SQVTM and CDR2 ANQGSEA. CDR3 DNA sequence: TGCAGCGTTGAACGAGGGCTAGCGGGAGGCACAGATACGCAGTATTTT. Residues: CSVERGLAGGTDTQYF.

Worth noting for this clone: Different DNA sequences within this sample yield the same CDR3. V and J are TRBV5-1 and TRBJ2-7; D gene uncertain. Deletions cut 1 base from V and 2 bases from J, with 4 bases between. The CDR3 spans 12 residues. In germline, CDR1 is SGHRS, CDR2 YFSETQ. CDR3 sequence (DNA): TGCGCCAGCAGCTTGAATACCTACGAGCAGTACTTC. It yields the protein CASSLNTYEQYF.

This sequence joins TRBV7-9 and TRBJ2-1; 10 positions agree with TRBD2. Trimming cost V 5 bases and J 8 bases; bases outside gene matches: 15. The CDR3 totals 17 residues. The V gene's germline CDR1 is SEHNR and CDR2 FQNEAQ (reference sequence). Here the CDR3 DNA reads TGTGCCAGCAGCCCCAGGCGCCTAGCGGGAGAAGGCTATGAGCAGTTCTTC. Its translation is CASSPRRLAGEGYEQFF.

This clone was detected only once. The gene calls are TRBV9 and TRBJ2-3; D is possibly TRBD2 (5 bases). The CDR3 consists of 15 residues. V was clipped by 0 bases and J by 4 bases, with 12 bases between them. The V gene's germline CDR1 is SGDLS and CDR2 YYNGEE. The CDR3 is CASSVDGLASDTQYF. CDR3 bases: TGTGCCAGCAGCGTAGACGGGCTAGCATCAGATACGCAGTATTTT.

The chain carries TRBV19 and TRBJ2-7, with TRBD1 identical over 7 bases. The length of the CDR3 is 13 residues. V shed 10 bases and J 2 bases; nucleotides not matched to a gene: 8. In germline, CDR1 is LNHDA, CDR2 SQIVND (reference sequence). CDR3 nucleotide sequence: TGTGCCACACAGGGGCCCACTCCCTACGAGCAGTACTTC. This sequence encodes CATQGPTPYEQYF.

The V call is TRBV11-2, the J call TRBJ2-7; D is unresolved. The length of the CDR3 is 14 residues. V lost 1 base and J lost 0, with 7 bases in between. From germline, CDR1 is SGHAT and CDR2 FQNNGV. CDR3 DNA sequence: TGTGCCAGCAGCTTAGGCTTCCCCTCCTACGAGCAGTACTTC. Translating it yields CASSLGFPSYEQYF.

This clone has only a few counts. J is TRBJ1-5 and V is TRBV4-1; D is possibly TRBD1 (6 bases). V lost 3 bases and J lost 4, with 7 bases in between. This CDR3 has 13 amino acids. Per germline, CDR1 MGHRA and CDR2 YSYEKL. The CDR3: CASSHDRNQPQHF. The CDR3 DNA follows: TGCGCCAGCAGCCATGACAGGAATCAGCCCCAGCATTTT.